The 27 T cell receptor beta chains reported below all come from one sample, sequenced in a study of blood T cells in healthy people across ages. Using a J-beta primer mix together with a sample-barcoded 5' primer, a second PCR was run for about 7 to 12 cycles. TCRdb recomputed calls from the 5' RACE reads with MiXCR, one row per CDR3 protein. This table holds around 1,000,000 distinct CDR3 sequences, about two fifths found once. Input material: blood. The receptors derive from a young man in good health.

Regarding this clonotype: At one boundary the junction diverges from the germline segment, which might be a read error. The CDR3 is CAISSWGDTQYF. In DNA, the CDR3 is TGTGCCATCAGCAGTTGGGGGGATACGCAGTATTTT. This chain joins TRBV15 and TRBJ2-3; D tentatively fits TRBD1 or TRBD2 (5 bases each). The CDR3 runs to 12 residues. Per the germline V gene, CDR1 is LNHNV and CDR2 is YYDKDF (reference sequence).

The CDR3 DNA reads TGTGCCACCAGACCGGACAGGGAAGAAGCTAATGAAAAACTGTTTTTT. This sequence encodes CATRPDREEANEKLFF. The V and J genes are TRBV15 and TRBJ1-4; 8 bases line up with TRBD1. The V gene's germline CDR1 is LNHNV and CDR2 YYDKDF (reference sequence). V shed 6 bases and J 3 bases; nucleotides not matched to a gene: 9. The CDR3 contains 16 residues.

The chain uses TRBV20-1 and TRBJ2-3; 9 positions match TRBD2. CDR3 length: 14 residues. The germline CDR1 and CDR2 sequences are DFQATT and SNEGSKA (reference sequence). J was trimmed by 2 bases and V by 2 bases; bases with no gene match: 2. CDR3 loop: CSARSGGNTDTQYF. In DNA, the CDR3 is TGCAGTGCTAGAAGCGGGGGGAACACAGATACGCAGTATTTT.

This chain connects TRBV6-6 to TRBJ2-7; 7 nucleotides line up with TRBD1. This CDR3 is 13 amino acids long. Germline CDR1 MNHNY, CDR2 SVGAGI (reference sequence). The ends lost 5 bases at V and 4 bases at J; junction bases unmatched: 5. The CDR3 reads CASSDAGGYEQYF. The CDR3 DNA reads TGTGCCAGCAGTGACGCAGGGGGATACGAGCAGTACTTC.

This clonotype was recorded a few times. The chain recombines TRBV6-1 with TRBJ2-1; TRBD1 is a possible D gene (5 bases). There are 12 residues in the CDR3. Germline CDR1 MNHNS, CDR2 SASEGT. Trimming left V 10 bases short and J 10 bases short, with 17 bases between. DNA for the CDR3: TGTGCCACCGCCAGGGATTCCTACGAGCAGTTCTTC. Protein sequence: CATARDSYEQFF.

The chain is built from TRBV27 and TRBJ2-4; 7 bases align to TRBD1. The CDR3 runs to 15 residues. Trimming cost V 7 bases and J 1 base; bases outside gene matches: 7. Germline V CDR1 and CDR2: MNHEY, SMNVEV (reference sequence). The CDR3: CASTHLTGAKNIQYF. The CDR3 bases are TGTGCCAGCACTCATCTGACAGGGGCCAAAAACATTCAGTACTTC.

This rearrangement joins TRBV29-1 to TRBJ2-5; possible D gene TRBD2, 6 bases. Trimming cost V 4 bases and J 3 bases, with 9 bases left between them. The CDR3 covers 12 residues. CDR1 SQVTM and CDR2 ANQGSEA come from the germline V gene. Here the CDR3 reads CSVGEEKETQYF. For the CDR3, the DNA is TGCAGCGTTGGGGAGGAAAAAGAGACCCAGTACTTC.

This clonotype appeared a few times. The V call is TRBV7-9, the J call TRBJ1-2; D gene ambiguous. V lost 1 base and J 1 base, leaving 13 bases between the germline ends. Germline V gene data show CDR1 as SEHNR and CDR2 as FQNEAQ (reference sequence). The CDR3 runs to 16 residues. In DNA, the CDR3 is TGTGCCAGCAGCTTAGTGTCACCCCGATTTAACTATGGCTACACCTTC. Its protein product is CASSLVSPRFNYGYTF.

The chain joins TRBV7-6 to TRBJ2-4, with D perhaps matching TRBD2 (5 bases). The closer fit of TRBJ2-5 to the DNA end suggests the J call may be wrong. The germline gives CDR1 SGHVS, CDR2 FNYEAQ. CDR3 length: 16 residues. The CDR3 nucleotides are TGTGCCAGCAGCTTCCCGAGAGGGATTCGTAGTGAGACCCAGTACTTC. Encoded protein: CASSFPRGIRSETQYF.

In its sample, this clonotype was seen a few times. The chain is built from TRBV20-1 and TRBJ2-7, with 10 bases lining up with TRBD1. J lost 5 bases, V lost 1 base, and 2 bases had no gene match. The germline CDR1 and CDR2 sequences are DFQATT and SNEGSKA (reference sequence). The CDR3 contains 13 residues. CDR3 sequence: CSARVGTGDEQYF. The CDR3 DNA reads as TGCAGTGCTAGAGTAGGGACAGGGGACGAGCAGTACTTC.

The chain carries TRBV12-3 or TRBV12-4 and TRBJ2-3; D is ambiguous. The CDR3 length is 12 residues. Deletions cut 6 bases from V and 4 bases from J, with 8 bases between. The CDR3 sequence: CASRFWSDTQYF. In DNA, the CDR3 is TGTGCCAGCAGGTTTTGGTCAGATACGCAGTATTTT.

CDR3 protein: CASSPLGQENTEAFF. CDR3 DNA: TGTGCCAGCAGTCCCCTGGGACAGGAGAACACTGAAGCTTTCTTT. This chain joins TRBV12-3 or TRBV12-4 and TRBJ1-1; 8 nucleotides match TRBD1. J lost 1 base, V lost 5 bases, and 6 bases had no gene match. The CDR3 runs to 15 residues.

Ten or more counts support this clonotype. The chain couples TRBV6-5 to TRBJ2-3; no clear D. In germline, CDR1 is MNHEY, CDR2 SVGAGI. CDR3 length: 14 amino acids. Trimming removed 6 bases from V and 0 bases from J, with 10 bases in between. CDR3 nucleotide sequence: TGTGCCAGCAGCCTAGAATTGAGCACAGATACGCAGTATTTT. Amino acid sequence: CASSLELSTDTQYF.

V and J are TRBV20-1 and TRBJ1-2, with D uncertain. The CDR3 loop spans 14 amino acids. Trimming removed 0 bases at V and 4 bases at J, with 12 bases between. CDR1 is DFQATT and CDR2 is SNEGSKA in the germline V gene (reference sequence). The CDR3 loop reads CSARDALMGYGYTF. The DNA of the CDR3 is TGCAGTGCTAGAGATGCCCTGATGGGCTATGGCTACACCTTC.

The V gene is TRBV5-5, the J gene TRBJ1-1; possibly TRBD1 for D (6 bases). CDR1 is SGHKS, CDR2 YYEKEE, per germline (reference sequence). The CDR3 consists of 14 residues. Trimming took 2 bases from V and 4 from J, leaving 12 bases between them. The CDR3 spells CASSFYQGTTEAFF. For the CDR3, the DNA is TGTGCCAGCAGCTTTTACCAGGGGACCACTGAAGCTTTCTTT.

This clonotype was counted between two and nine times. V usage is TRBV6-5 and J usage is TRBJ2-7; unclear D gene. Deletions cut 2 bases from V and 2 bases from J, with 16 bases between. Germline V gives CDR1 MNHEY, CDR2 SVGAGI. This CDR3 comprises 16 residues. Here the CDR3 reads CASSYRRTRGTYEQYF. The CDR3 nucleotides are TGTGCCAGCAGTTACCGCCGGACCCGTGGAACCTACGAGCAGTACTTC.

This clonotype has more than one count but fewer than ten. CDR3 amino acids: CASTRSADTQYF. The CDR3 region has the DNA TGTGCCAGCACACGCTCCGCGGATACGCAGTATTTT. V and J are TRBV5-6 and TRBJ2-3; D is unclear. The CDR3 is 12 residues long. V lost 6 bases to trimming and J lost 6 bases, with 11 bases between them. Germline V CDR1 and CDR2: SGHDT, YYEEEE.

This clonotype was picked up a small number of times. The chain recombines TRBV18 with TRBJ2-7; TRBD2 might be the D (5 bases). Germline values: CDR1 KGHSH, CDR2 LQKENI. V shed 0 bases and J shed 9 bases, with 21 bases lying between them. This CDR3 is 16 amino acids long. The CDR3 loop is CASSPPLNTRRVGQYF. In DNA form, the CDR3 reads TGTGCCAGCTCACCACCCTTGAATACTCGGCGGGTGGGGCAGTACTTC. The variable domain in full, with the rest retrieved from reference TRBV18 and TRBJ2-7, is NAGVMQNPRHLVRRRGQEARLRCSPMKGHSHVYWYRQLPEEGLKFMVYLQKENIIDESGMPKERFSAEFPKEGPSILRIQQVVRGDSAAYFCASSPPLNTRRVGQYFGPGTRLTVT.

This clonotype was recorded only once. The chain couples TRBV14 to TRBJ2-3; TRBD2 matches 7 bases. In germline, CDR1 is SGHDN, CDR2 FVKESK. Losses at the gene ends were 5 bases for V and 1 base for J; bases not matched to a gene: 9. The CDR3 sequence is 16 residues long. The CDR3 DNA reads TGTGCCAGCAGCATTCCCCGTGGGGGGGGCACAGATACGCAGTATTTT. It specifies CASSIPRGGGTDTQYF.

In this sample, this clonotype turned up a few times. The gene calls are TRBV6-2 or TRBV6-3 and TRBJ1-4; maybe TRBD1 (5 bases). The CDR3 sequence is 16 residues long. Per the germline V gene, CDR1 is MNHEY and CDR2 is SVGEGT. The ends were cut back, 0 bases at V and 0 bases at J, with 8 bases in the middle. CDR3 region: CASSYSRGPTNEKLFF. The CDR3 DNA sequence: TGTGCCAGCAGTTACTCTCGGGGCCCAACTAATGAAAAACTGTTTTTT.

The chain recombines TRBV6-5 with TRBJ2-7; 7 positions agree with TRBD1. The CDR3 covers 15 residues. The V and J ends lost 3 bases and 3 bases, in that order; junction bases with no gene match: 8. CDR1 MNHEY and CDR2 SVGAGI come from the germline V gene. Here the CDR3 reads CASSYLDRNIYEQYF. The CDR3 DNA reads TGTGCCAGCAGTTATTTGGACAGGAACATCTACGAGCAGTACTTC.

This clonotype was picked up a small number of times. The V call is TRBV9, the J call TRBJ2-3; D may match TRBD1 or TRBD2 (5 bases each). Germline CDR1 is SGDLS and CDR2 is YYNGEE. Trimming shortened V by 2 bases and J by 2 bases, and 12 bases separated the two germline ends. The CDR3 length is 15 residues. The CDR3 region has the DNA TGTGCCAGCAGCGTCGGGGCCCGGTCCACAGATACGCAGTATTTT. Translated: CASSVGARSTDTQYF.

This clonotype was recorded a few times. The CDR3 DNA reads TGCGCCAGCAGCCAAGGCTCACAGTACAATGAGCAGTTCTTC. Its translation: CASSQGSQYNEQFF. The chain links TRBV4-3 to TRBJ2-1; D uncertain. V was shortened by 1 base and J by 4 bases, with 8 bases between the two germline ends. The germline V gene has CDR1 LGHNA and CDR2 YSLEER. The CDR3 consists of 14 residues.

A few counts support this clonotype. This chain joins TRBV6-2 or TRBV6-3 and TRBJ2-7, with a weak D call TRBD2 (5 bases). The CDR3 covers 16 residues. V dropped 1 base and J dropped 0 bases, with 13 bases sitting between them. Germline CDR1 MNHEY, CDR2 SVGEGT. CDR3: CASSYFRDRGSYEQYF. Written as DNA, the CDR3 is TGTGCCAGCAGTTACTTCCGGGATCGAGGCTCCTACGAGCAGTACTTC.

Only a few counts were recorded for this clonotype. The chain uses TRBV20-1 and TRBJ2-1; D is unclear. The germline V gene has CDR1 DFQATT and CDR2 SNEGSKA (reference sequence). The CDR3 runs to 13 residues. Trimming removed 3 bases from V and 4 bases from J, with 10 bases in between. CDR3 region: CSASSSLYNEQFF. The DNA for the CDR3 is TGCAGTGCTAGCAGTAGCCTTTACAATGAGCAGTTCTTC.

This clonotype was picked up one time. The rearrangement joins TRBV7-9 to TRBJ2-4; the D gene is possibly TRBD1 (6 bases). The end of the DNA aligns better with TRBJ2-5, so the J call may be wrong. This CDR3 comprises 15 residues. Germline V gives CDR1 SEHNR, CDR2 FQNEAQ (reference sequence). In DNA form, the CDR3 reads TGTGCCAGCAGCTTATCACCTTCAGGGGAAGAGACCCAGTACTTC. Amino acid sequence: CASSLSPSGEETQYF.

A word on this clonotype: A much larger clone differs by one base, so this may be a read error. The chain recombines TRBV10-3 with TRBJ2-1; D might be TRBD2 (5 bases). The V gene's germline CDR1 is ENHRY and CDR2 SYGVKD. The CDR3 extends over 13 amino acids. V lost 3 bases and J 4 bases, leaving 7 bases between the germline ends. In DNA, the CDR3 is TGTGCCATCAGTGATCGGGATTACAATGAGCAGTTCTTC. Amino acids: CAISDRDYNEQFF.